The rows below give T cell receptor beta chains drawn from one sample of a study of cytomegalovirus exposure and HLA in healthy donors. Libraries were prepared by immunoSEQ multiplex PCR; TCRdb keeps only in-frame clonotypes and omits some of them. The data show under 200,000 clones, with around 62% seen just once and 2.5% to 3% held by the top ten. The sequenced sample was PBMCs. The source is a man aged 40-49 years in good health and CMV-seronegative. Both conserved end residues are part of each CDR3. The D gene is left open where the match is weak. The size field is filled for only some rows; it gives once, few, many or a size class.

TRBV19	.	TRBJ2-1	.	CASSRGRYNEQFF	TGTGCCAGTAGTAGAGGTCGTTACAATGAGCAGTTCTTC
TRBV30	.	TRBJ2-5	few	CAWSVRQIETQYF	TGTGCCTGGAGTGTACGACAGATAGAGACCCAGTACTTC
TRBV30	.	TRBJ1-3	once	CAWSFDSLKNTIYF	TGTGCCTGGAGTTTTGACAGCCTTAAAAACACCATATATTTT
TRBV27	.	TRBJ1-3	few	CASSLAAGNTIYF	TGTGCCAGCAGTCTCGCGGCAGGAAACACCATATATTTT
TRBV5-4	.	TRBJ1-2	.	CASSLDRSNYGYTF	TGTGCCAGCAGCTTGGACAGGAGCAACTATGGCTACACCTTC
TRBV7-9	.	TRBJ2-7	.	CASSPLLVGTGEQYF	TGTGCCAGCAGCCCGTTACTCGTCGGTACGGGCGAGCAGTACTTC
TRBV27	TRBD1	TRBJ2-7	.	CASSPKPTGSYEQYF	TGTGCCAGCAGTCCCAAGCCGACAGGGAGCTACGAGCAGTACTTC
TRBV5-1	TRBD1	TRBJ1-4	.	CASRRSGQGASLNEKLFF	TGCGCCAGCAGGAGGTCGGGACAGGGGGCGAGTCTTAATGAAAAACTGTTTTTT
TRBV19	.	TRBJ1-5	.	CASSTKGVAQHF	TGTGCCAGTAGTACTAAAGGGGTGGCCCAGCATTTT
TRBV9	TRBD1	TRBJ2-3	.	CASSVGTDTDTQYF	TGTGCCAGCAGCGTGGGGACAGACACAGATACGCAGTATTTT
TRBV6-1	TRBD2	TRBJ2-7	.	CASSELAGGPYEQYF	TGTGCCAGCAGTGAACTAGCGGGAGGGCCCTACGAGCAGTACTTC
TRBV19	TRBD2	TRBJ2-3	once	CASSALAGGPTDTQYF	TGTGCCAGTAGTGCTCTAGCGGGAGGGCCTACAGATACGCAGTATTTT
TRBV30	.	TRBJ1-1	.	CAWKKGIGQGTEAFF	TGTGCCTGGAAGAAGGGGATCGGCCAAGGCACTGAAGCTTTCTTT
TRBV18	TRBD2	TRBJ2-1	few	CASSPGLAGTRNEQFF	TGTGCCAGCTCACCAGGACTAGCGGGGACACGGAATGAGCAGTTCTTC
TRBV9	.	TRBJ1-1	.	CASSGSGGHTEAFF	TGTGCCAGCAGCGGAAGTGGAGGTCACACTGAAGCTTTCTTT
TRBV28	.	TRBJ2-1	.	CALPRTLYNEQFF	TGTGCTCTACCTCGGACACTTTACAATGAGCAGTTCTTC
TRBV27	TRBD1	TRBJ2-7	once	CATRDRDTYEQYF	TGTGCCACGAGAGACAGGGACACCTACGAGCAGTACTTC
TRBV4-1	.	TRBJ1-2	.	CASSQVAGGYGYTF	TGCGCCAGCAGCCAAGTGGCCGGGGGCTATGGCTACACCTTC
TRBV7-9	TRBD1	TRBJ2-3	.	CASTVYLTGTTDTQYF	TGTGCCAGCACCGTTTATCTGACAGGGACCACAGATACGCAGTATTTT
TRBV6-1	.	TRBJ2-2	.	CASSPLLGTGELFF	TGTGCCAGCAGTCCACTCCTCGGCACCGGGGAGCTGTTTTTT
TRBV7-9	.	TRBJ2-3	.	CASSVSGNTDTQYF	TGTGCCAGCAGCGTTAGCGGAAACACAGATACGCAGTATTTT
TRBV6-1	.	TRBJ1-1	few	CASSFPPRALANLF	TGTGCCAGCAGTTTTCCCCCGAGAGCCCTAGCGAATCTTTTT
TRBV2	TRBD1	TRBJ1-4	.	CASFEGQGTEKLFF	TGTGCCAGCTTTGAGGGACAGGGGACGGAAAAACTGTTTTTT
TRBV7-8	.	TRBJ2-1	once	CASSLSPADSYNEQFF	TGTGCCAGCAGCTTATCACCAGCGGATAGCTACAATGAGCAGTTCTTC
TRBV6-5	TRBD1	TRBJ1-1	.	CATNRGLLNTEAFF	TGTGCCACGAACAGGGGGCTTCTGAACACTGAAGCTTTCTTT
TRBV4-1	TRBD2	TRBJ2-1	.	CASSQTSGGVNEQFF	TGCGCCAGCAGCCAAACTAGCGGGGGGGTCAATGAGCAGTTCTTC
TRBV9	TRBD2	TRBJ2-1	.	CASSSSGYYNEQFF	TGTGCCAGCAGCTCTAGCGGCTACTACAATGAGCAGTTCTTC
TRBV4-3	.	TRBJ2-3	few	CASSQEMAGVTDTQYF	TGCGCCAGCAGCCAAGAAATGGCAGGGGTCACAGATACGCAGTATTTT
TRBV18	.	TRBJ2-5	.	CASSPYRQETQYF	TGTGCCAGCTCACCATACAGACAAGAGACCCAGTACTTC
TRBV25-1	.	TRBJ1-4	few	CATKEGTMSTNEKLFF	TGTGCCACCAAAGAGGGGACAATGAGCACTAATGAAAAACTGTTTTTT
TRBV7-8	.	TRBJ1-5	.	CASSLAWKRDTLFDSNQPQHF	TGTGCCAGCAGCTTAGCGTGGAAAAGGGACACTCTCTTCGATAGCAATCAGCCCCAGCATTTT
TRBV5-4	TRBD1	TRBJ1-2	.	CASSLTGEGGYTF	TGTGCCAGCAGCTTGACAGGGGAAGGCGGCTACACCTTC
TRBV10-3	.	TRBJ2-7	.	CAISAPGDEQYF	TGTGCCATCAGTGCCCCCGGGGACGAGCAGTACTTC
TRBV7-6	TRBD2	TRBJ2-7	.	CASSKLAGDREQYF	TGTGCCAGCAGCAAACTAGCGGGAGATAGGGAGCAGTACTTT
TRBV6-5	TRBD2	TRBJ2-2	.	CARPSGGPGELFF	TGTGCCAGGCCGAGCGGGGGCCCCGGGGAGCTGTTTTTT
TRBV4-1	.	TRBJ2-7	.	CASSQSGFEQYF	TGCGCCAGCAGCCAATCAGGGTTCGAGCAGTACTTC
TRBV5-6	TRBD1	TRBJ2-7	.	CASSSLTGTGEQYF	TGTGCCAGCAGCTCGCTGACAGGGACGGGCGAGCAGTACTTC
TRBV10-3	.	TRBJ2-1	.	CAITPDSNNEQFF	TGTGCCATCACCCCGGACAGTAACAATGAGCAGTTCTTC
TRBV7-2	TRBD1	TRBJ2-3	few	CASSPGTGGYTDTQYF	TGTGCCAGCAGCCCAGGGACAGGGGGTTACACAGATACGCAGTATTTT
TRBV6-6	.	TRBJ2-1	.	CASKGSSYNEQFF	TGTGCCAGCAAAGGGAGCTCCTACAATGAGCAGTTCTTC
TRBV5-4	.	TRBJ2-3	.	CASSLRRPGADTQYF	TGTGCCAGCAGCTTGAGAAGGCCGGGGGCAGATACGCAGTATTTT
TRBV20-1	.	TRBJ2-5	.	CSVFSETQYF	TGCAGTGTATTTTCGGAGACCCAGTACTTC
TRBV6-1	TRBD1	TRBJ1-3	.	CASSEAQGGGNTIYF	TGTGCCAGCAGTGAAGCCCAGGGGGGCGGAAACACCATATATTTT
TRBV7-9	.	TRBJ2-6	few	CSSSLRQVNSGANVLTF	TGTTCCAGCAGCTTAAGACAGGTGAACTCTGGGGCCAACGTCCTGACTTTC
TRBV19	TRBD2	TRBJ2-5	.	CASSMGLANQETQYF	TGTGCCAGTAGTATGGGACTAGCGAACCAAGAGACCCAGTACTTC
TRBV19	TRBD1	TRBJ2-1	.	CASSPGQGNSVRFF	TGTGCCAGTAGCCCGGGACAGGGCAACAGCGTGCGGTTCTTC
TRBV30	.	TRBJ1-3	.	CAWSGQAYSGNTIYF	TGTGCCTGGAGTGGACAGGCCTACTCTGGAAACACCATATATTTT
TRBV5-1	TRBD2	TRBJ2-2	once	CASSSLTSGGAGELFF	TGCGCCAGCAGCTCGCTTACTAGCGGGGGTGCCGGGGAGCTGTTTTTT
TRBV5-1	TRBD1	TRBJ1-1	.	CASARDSNTEAFF	TGCGCCAGCGCCCGGGACAGTAACACTGAAGCTTTCTTT
TRBV10-3	.	TRBJ2-2	.	CAISEVGVLNTGELFF	TGTGCCATCAGTGAGGTAGGAGTATTGAACACCGGGGAGCTGTTTTTT
TRBV7-2	.	TRBJ2-3	.	CASSLGGRGLDTQYF	TGTGCCAGCAGCTTAGGAGGGAGAGGTTTGGATACGCAGTATTTT
TRBV30	.	TRBJ1-4	.	CAWLSPSRGTNEKLFF	TGTGCCTGGCTATCCCCCAGTCGGGGAACTAATGAAAAACTGTTTTTT
TRBV28	TRBD1	TRBJ2-7	few	CASSYPRGQIYEQYF	TGTGCCAGCAGTTACCCAAGGGGGCAGATCTACGAGCAGTACTTC
TRBV19	.	TRBJ2-1	.	CASSTPMEANEQFF	TGTGCCAGTAGTACCCCAATGGAGGCCAATGAGCAGTTCTTC